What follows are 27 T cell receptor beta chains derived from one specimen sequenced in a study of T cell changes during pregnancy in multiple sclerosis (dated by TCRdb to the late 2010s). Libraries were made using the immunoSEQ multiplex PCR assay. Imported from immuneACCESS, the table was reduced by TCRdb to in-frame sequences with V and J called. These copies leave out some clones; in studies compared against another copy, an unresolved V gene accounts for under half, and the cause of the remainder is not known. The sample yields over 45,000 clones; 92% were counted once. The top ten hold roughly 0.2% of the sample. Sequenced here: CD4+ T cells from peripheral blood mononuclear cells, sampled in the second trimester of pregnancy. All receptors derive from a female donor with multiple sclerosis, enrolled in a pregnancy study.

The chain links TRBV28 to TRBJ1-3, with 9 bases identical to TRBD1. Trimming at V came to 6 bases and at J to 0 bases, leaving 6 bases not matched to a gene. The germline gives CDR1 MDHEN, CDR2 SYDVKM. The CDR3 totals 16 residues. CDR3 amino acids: CASSTHRGLSGNTIYF. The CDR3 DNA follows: TGTGCCAGCAGCACCCACAGGGGGCTCTCTGGAAACACCATATATTTT.

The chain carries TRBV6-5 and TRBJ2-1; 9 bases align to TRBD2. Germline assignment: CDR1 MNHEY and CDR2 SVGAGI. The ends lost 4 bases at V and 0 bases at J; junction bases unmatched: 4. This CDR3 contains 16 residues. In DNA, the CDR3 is TGTGCCAGCAGTTTACAAGCGGGGGGCTCCTACAATGAGCAGTTCTTC. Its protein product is CASSLQAGGSYNEQFF.

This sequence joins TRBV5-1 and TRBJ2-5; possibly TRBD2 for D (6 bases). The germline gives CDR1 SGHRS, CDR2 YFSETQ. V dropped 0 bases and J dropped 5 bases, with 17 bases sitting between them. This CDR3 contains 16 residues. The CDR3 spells CASSLDGGRMGETQYF. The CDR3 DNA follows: TGCGCCAGCAGCTTGGATGGGGGGAGAATGGGGGAGACCCAGTACTTC.

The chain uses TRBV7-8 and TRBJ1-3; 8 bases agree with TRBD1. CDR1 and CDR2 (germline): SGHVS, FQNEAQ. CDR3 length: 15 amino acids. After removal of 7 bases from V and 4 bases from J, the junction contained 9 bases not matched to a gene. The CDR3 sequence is CASTTGGPSGNTIYF. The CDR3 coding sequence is TGTGCCAGCACTACAGGGGGACCGTCCGGAAACACCATATATTTT.

The CDR3 reads CASSQAGGGAHNEQFF. In DNA, the CDR3 is TGTGCCAGCAGCCAAGCGGGCGGGGGGGCCCACAATGAGCAGTTCTTC. V usage is TRBV4-2 and J usage is TRBJ2-1; 9 nucleotides agree with TRBD2. This CDR3 is built from 16 residues. Trimming took 1 base from V and 5 from J; bases not matched to a gene: 6. The germline V gene has CDR1 LGHNA and CDR2 YNFKEQ.

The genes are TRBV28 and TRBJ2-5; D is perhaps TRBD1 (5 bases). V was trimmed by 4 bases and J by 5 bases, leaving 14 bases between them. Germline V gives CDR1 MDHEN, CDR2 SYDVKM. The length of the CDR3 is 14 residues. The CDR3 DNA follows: TGTGCCAGCAGTTCACAGGAATTGAGGGAGACCCAGTACTTC. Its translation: CASSSQELRETQYF.

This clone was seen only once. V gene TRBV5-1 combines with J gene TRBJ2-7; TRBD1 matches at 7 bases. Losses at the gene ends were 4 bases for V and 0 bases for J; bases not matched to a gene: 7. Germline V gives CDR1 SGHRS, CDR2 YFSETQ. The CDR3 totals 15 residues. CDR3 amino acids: CASSPRTGPSYEQYF. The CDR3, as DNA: TGCGCCAGCAGCCCTCGGACAGGTCCCTCCTACGAGCAGTACTTC.

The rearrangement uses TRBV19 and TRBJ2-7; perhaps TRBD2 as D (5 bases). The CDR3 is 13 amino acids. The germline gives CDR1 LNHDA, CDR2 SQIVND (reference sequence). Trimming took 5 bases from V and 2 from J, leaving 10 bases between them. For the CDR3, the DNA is TGTGCCAGTAGTCGGGGTTGGGCCTACGAGCAGTACTTC. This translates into CASSRGWAYEQYF.

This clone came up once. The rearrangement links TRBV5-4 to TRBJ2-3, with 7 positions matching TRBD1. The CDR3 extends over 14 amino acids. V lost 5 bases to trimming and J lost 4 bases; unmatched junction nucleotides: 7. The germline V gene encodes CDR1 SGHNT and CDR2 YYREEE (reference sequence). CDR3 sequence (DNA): TGTGCCAGCAGAATTGACAGGGAAGCAGATACGCAGTATTTT. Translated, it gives CASRIDREADTQYF.

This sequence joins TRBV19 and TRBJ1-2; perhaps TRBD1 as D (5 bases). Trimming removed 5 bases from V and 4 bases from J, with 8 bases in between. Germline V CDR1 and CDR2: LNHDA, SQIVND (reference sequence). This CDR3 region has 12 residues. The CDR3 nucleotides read TGTGCCAGTAGTGCAGGGTTCTATGGCTACACCTTC. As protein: CASSAGFYGYTF.

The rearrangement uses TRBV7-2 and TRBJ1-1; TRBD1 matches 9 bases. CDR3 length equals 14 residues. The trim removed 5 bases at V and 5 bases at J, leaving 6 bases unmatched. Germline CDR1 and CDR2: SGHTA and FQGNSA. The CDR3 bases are TGTGCCAGCAGCGTTAAGACAGGGGGAACTGAAGCTTTCTTT. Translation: CASSVKTGGTEAFF.

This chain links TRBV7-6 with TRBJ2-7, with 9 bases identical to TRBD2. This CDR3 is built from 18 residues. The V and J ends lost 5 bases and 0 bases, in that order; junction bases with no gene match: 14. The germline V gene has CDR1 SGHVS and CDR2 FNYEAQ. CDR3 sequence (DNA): TGTGCCAGCAGCCCGAGACTAGCGGAGTACCCTAGCTCCTACGAGCAGTACTTC. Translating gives CASSPRLAEYPSSYEQYF.

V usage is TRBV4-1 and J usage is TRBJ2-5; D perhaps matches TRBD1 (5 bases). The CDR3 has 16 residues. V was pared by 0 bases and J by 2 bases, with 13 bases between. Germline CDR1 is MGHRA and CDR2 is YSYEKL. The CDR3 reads CASSQDPGREQETQYF. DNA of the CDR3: TGCGCCAGCAGCCAAGATCCGGGCAGGGAACAAGAGACCCAGTACTTC.

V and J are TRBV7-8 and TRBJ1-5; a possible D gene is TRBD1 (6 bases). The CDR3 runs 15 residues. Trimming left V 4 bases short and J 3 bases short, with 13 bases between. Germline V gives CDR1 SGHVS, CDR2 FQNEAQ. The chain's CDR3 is CASSSTGFNNQPQHF. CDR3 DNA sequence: TGTGCCAGCAGCTCCACAGGGTTTAACAATCAGCCCCAGCATTTT.

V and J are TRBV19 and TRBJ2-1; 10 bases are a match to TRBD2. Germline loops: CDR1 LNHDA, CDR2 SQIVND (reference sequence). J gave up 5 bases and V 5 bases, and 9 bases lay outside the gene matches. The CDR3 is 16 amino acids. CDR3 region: CASSAVSGRVNNEQFF. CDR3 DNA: TGTGCCAGTAGTGCCGTAAGCGGGAGGGTCAACAATGAGCAGTTCTTC.

Written as DNA, the CDR3 is TGCGCCAGCAGCTTGGCCGACGGTTTGGAGGCTGAAGCTTTCTTT. Translating it yields CASSLADGLEAEAFF. The V and J genes are TRBV5-1 and TRBJ1-1, with D hard to call. Germline V gives CDR1 SGHRS, CDR2 YFSETQ. The germline V and J ends were trimmed by 0 bases and 6 bases, with 15 bases remaining between them. This CDR3 region has 15 residues.

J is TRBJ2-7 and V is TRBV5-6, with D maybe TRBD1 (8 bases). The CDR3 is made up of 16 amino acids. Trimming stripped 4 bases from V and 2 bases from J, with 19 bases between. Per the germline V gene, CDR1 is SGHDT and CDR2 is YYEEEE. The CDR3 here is CASSTLRTGTTYEQYF. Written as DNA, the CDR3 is TGTGCCAGCAGCACTTTAAGGACAGGGACTACCTACGAGCAGTACTTC. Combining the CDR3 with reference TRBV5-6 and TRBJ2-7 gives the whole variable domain DAGVTQSPTHLIKTRGQQVTLRCSPKSGHDTVSWYQQALGQGPQFIFQYYEEEERQRGNFPDRFSGHQFPNYSSELNVNALLLGDSALYLCASSTLRTGTTYEQYFGPGTRLTVT.

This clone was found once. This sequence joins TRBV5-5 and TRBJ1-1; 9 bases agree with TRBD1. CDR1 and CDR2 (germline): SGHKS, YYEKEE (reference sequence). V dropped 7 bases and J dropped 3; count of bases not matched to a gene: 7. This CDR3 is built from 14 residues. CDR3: CASDGTGLDTEAFF. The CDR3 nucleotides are TGTGCCAGCGACGGGACAGGGTTGGACACTGAAGCTTTCTTT.

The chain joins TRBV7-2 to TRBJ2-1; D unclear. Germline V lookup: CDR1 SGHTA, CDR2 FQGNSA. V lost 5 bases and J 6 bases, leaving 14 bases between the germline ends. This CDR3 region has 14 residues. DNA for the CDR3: TGTGCCAGCAGCCACTCGGGTGTAGGCAATGAGCAGTTCTTC. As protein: CASSHSGVGNEQFF.

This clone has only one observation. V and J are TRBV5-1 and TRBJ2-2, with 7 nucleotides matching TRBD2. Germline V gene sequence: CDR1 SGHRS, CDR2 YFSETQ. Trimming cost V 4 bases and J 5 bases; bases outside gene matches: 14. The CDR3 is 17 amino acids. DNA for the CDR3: TGCGCCAGCAGCCCCTCGGGGGGATCGGTGGGGACCGGGGAGCTGTTTTTT. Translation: CASSPSGGSVGTGELFF. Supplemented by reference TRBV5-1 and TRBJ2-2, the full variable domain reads KAGVTQTPRYLIKTRGQQVTLSCSPISGHRSVSWYQQTPGQGLQFLFEYFSETQRNKGNFPGRFSGRQFSNSRSEMNVSTLELGDSALYLCASSPSGGSVGTGELFFGEGSRLTVL.

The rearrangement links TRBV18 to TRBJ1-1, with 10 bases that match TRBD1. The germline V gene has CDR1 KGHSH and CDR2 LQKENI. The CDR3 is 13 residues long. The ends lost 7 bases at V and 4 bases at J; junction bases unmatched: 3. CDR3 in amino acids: CASYRQGATEAFF. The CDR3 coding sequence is TGTGCCAGCTACCGACAGGGGGCCACTGAAGCTTTCTTT.

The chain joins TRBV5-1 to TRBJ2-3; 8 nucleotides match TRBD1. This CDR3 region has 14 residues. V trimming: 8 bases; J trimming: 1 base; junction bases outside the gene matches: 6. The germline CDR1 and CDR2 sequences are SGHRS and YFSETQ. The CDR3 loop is CASATGGGTDTQYF. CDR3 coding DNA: TGCGCCAGTGCCACAGGGGGTGGCACAGATACGCAGTATTTT.

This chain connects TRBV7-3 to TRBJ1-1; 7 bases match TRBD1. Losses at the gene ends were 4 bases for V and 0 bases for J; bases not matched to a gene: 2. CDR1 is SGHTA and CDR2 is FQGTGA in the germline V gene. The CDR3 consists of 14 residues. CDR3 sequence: CASSSTGMNTEAFF. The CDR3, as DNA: TGTGCCAGCAGCTCGACAGGGATGAACACTGAAGCTTTCTTT.

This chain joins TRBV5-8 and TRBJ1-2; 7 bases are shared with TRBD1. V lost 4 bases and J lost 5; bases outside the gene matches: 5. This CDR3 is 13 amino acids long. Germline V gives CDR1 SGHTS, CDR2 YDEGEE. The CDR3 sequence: CASSKDRRYGYTF. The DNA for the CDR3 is TGTGCCAGCAGCAAGGACAGGCGGTATGGCTACACCTTC. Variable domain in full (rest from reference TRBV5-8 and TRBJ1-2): EAGVTQSPTHLIKTRGQQATLRCSPISGHTSVYWYQQALGLGLQFLLWYDEGEERNRGNFPPRFSGRQFPNYSSELNVNALELEDSALYLCASSKDRRYGYTFGSGTRLTVV.

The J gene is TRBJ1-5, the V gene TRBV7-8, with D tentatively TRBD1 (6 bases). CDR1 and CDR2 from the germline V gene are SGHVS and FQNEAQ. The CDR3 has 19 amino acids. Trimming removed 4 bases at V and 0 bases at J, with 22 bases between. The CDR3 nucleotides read TGTGCCAGCAGCTCTGGAGAGGGGGGGGGTTTTTATAGCAATCAGCCCCAGCATTTT. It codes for CASSSGEGGGFYSNQPQHF.

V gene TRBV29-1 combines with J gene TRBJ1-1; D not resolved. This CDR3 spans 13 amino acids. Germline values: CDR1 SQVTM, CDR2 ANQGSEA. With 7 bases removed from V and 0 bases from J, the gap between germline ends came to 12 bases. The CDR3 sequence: CSAALNMNTEAFF. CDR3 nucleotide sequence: TGCAGCGCCGCCCTCAACATGAACACTGAAGCTTTCTTT.

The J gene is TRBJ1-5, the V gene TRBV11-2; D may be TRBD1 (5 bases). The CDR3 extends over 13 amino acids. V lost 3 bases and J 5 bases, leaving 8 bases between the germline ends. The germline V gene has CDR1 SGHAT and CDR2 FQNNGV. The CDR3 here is CASSLGGDQPQHF. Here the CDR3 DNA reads TGTGCCAGCAGCTTGGGGGGGGATCAGCCCCAGCATTTT.